This T cell receptor (beta chain) came from a study of blood T cell repertoires in COVID-19. Across the whole study: The United States, Italy and Spain supplied acute and convalescent COVID-19 samples. The analysed material was cDNA or gDNA that came from T cells, B-cell-depleted T cells, or PBMCs.

The germline CDR1 and CDR2 sequences are MGHRA and YSYEKL. V was pared by 4 bases and J by 10 bases, with 8 bases of the junction left unmatched. The CDR3 length is 13 residues. Original methodology: Reference gene primer amplification gave nucleated cell count estimates. The assay was immunoSEQ multiplex PCR, and TCRdb's table has in-frame clones only and misses some. Clone size and the V and J calls come from that table; the DNA yielded D and trimming. The data contain around 250,000 clones, about 88% of them singletons. The genes are TRBV4-1 and TRBJ2-5; 8 nucleotides match TRBD2. The sequence was collected from a man between 18 and 35 years old with active or convalescent COVID-19. Sequenced sample: peripheral blood. The CDR3 nucleotides are TGCGCCAGCAGCCCGCCCGGCCGGGAGGGCCAGTACTTC. Residues: CASSPPGREGQYF.